This TCR beta chain was sequenced in a study of T cell repertoires in cytomegalovirus infection (dated by TCRdb to between 2018 and 2021). The study in broad terms: Alongside well-studied HLA-B-restricted epitopes, the peptide stimulations were aimed at recently identified HLA-C-restricted CMV epitopes, whose presentation resists viral immunomodulation. Donor HLA type was relevant to the analysis, because carriage of CMV infection together with the matching HLA type was indicated by public TCR beta signatures. Paper-wide results and their limitations: The ex vivo response was dominated by HLA-C-restricted CMV-specific TCR beta clonotypes, which also provided the single most frequent clonotype in two of eight donors. Carriers of CMV infection plus the relevant HLA type were discriminated by the cumulative frequency of public TCR beta family members in the study cohort and in an independent 352-donor cohort.

The CDR3 spans 16 residues, from the cysteine through the phenylalanine. Left in the record is the CDR3 DNA by itself, 48 bases read in frame from the first base. V gives up 5 bases and J gives up 1 base, and the segment between their germline ends measures 14 bases. Looking up the germline V gene yields CDR1 SGHVS and CDR2 FNYEAQ. This clonotype turned up a few times. It has no known antigen specificity. No qualities accompany the bases; no much larger clone lies one base away. What this sample's treatment or condition label stands for: in vitro stimulation with specific CMV peptide epitopes to enrich CMV-specific T cells. Data came from an Illumina HiSeq 1500. The raw public reads went through TCRdb reprocessing: fastp at Q25, MiXCR clone calling, in-frame beta chains kept. Merged by CDR3 protein, the rows form single entries marked with the most common genes and DNA. The sample data list around 140,000 distinct CDR3 sequences, and about 31% of these were observed just once. The ten top clones hold around half of the sample.

The sample in question was CD8+ T cells from cultured PBMCs, obtained from culture after CMV antigen stimulation. In this chain, TRBV7-6 is recombined with TRBJ1-4; no confident D gene assignment can be made. This TCR derives from a human donor in good health (CMV status not recorded). Some clones in this sample may be carry-over from other donors' samples. The CDR3 is CASSPPAGLTNEKLFF. The nucleotide sequence reads TGTGCCAGCAGCCCCCCGGCAGGCCTAACTAATGAAAAACTGTTTTTT.